This is a list of T cell receptor beta chains from one sample in a study of T-cell memory formation after mild COVID-19. MiXCR, run by TCRdb on the 5' RACE reads, gives a single entry per CDR3 protein. The sample includes about 560,000 distinct CDR3 sequences, 18% of them seen just once. Source material: PBMCs or a T cell subset sorted from them (not recorded which). These receptors were taken from an adult woman who had mild COVID-19 (a few samples of this study predate the infection). Cell type and time point are not known. Each CDR3 is given with its conserved first and last residue. A D gene is named only where the DNA matches it firmly. Where a row states a size, it is once, few, many or the class of an expanded clone; other rows omit it.

TRBV6-5	TRBJ2-5	few	.	CASSYSLRGMEETQYF	TGTGCCAGCAGTTACTCCCTAAGGGGGATGGAGGAGACCCAGTACTTC
TRBV4-1	TRBJ1-5	.	.	CASSQAGKGQPQHF	TGCGCCAGCAGCCAAGCAGGGAAGGGTCAGCCCCAGCATTTT
TRBV5-1	TRBJ1-1	few	.	CASSLVGGYLNTEAFF	TGCGCCAGCAGCTTGGTAGGAGGGTACCTGAACACTGAAGCTTTCTTT
TRBV19	TRBJ1-5	few	.	CASSMGQSYQPQHF	TGTGCCAGTAGTATGGGCCAATCCTACCAGCCCCAGCATTTT
TRBV7-2	TRBJ1-6	.	.	CASSLTYQQVNSALHF	TGTGCCAGCAGCTTGACTTACCAGCAGGTCAATTCGGCCCTCCACTTT
TRBV14	TRBJ1-1	.	.	CASSQDRDPTAFF	TGTGCCAGCAGCCAAGATCGGGACCCGACGGCTTTCTTT
TRBV7-7	TRBJ2-1	.	TRBD2	CASSRRSGSHNEQFF	TGTGCTAGCAGCCGCCGTAGCGGGAGCCACAATGAGCAGTTCTTC
TRBV27	TRBJ1-6	once	.	CASSFYRDNSPLHF	TGTGCCAGCAGTTTCTACAGGGATAATTCACCCCTCCACTTT
TRBV5-1	TRBJ2-6	.	.	CASSLVSGGLSSGANVLTF	TGCGCCAGCAGCTTGGTTTCGGGGGGCCTCTCTTCTGGGGCCAACGTCCTGACTTTC
TRBV20-1	TRBJ1-2	.	.	CSSAGARGGYTF	TGCAGCAGCGCAGGGGCGCGGGGTGGCTACACCTTC
TRBV7-9	TRBJ2-7	.	.	CASSLPPGSGAHYEQYF	TGTGCCAGCAGCCTTCCTCCAGGGAGTGGGGCCCACTACGAGCAGTACTTC
TRBV12-3/TRBV12-4	TRBJ2-2	.	TRBD1	CASTSGQGLAGELFF	TGTGCCAGCACTTCGGGACAGGGCCTAGCCGGGGAGCTGTTTTTT
TRBV4-3	TRBJ2-7	few	.	CASSPHGMSHEQYF	TGCGCCAGCAGCCCTCATGGGATGAGCCACGAGCAGTACTTC